The next 7 T cell receptor beta chains were all read from a single sample in a study of T cell clones after liver transplantation. Clones were read by immunoSEQ multiplex PCR, and TCRdb kept only the in-frame ones, dropping some. Of around 9,100 clones in the sample, 75% to 80% were seen once. The starting material was CD8+ T cells from blood, obtained before liver transplant. All receptors come from a human donor who received a liver transplant.

The chain uses TRBV2 and TRBJ2-1; D is unclear. Germline CDR1 is SNHLY and CDR2 is FYNNEI. Trimming pared 8 bases from V and 8 bases from J, leaving 28 bases between. CDR3 length equals 17 residues. The CDR3 is CASLDMRRTIISDEQFF. CDR3 nucleotides: TGTGCCAGCCTCGACATGCGCCGCACAATTATATCCGATGAGCAGTTCTTC. Full variable domain (outside the CDR3, taken from reference TRBV2 and TRBJ2-1): EPEVTQTPSHQVTQMGQEVILRCVPISNHLYFYWYRQILGQKVEFLVSFYNNEISEKSEIFDDQFSVERPDGSNFTLKIRSTKLEDSAMYFCASLDMRRTIISDEQFFGPGTRLTVL.

The V gene is TRBV7-9, the J gene TRBJ1-2; 8 nucleotides align to TRBD1. V shed 0 bases, J shed 6 bases, and the junction held 9 bases outside the gene matches. Per germline, CDR1 SEHNR and CDR2 FQNEAQ (reference sequence). This CDR3 comprises 16 residues. This chain's CDR3 is CASSLARTGLLDGYTF. CDR3 sequence (DNA): TGTGCCAGCAGCTTAGCGCGGACAGGGTTGTTGGATGGCTACACCTTC.

The chain recombines TRBV27 with TRBJ1-1; 8 nucleotides agree with TRBD1. This CDR3 comprises 14 residues. Germline-derived CDR1 and CDR2 are MNHEY and SMNVEV (reference sequence). V trimming: 5 bases; J trimming: 8 bases; junction bases outside the gene matches: 10. The CDR3 spells CASSLSGTGVEAFF. Written as DNA, the CDR3 is TGTGCCAGCAGTCTAAGCGGGACAGGTGTAGAAGCTTTCTTT.

The J gene is TRBJ2-1, the V gene TRBV19; D perhaps matches TRBD2 (6 bases). The length of the CDR3 is 15 residues. The germline V gene encodes CDR1 LNHDA and CDR2 SQIVND (reference sequence). V lost 8 bases, J lost 1 base, and 15 bases lay in between. The CDR3 loop is CASDDSGKSYNEQFF. The DNA for the CDR3 is TGTGCCAGTGATGATAGCGGAAAATCCTACAATGAGCAGTTCTTC.

The chain carries TRBV7-3 and TRBJ1-1, with unresolved D. The V end lost 5 bases, the J end lost 1 base, and 17 bases lay between the germline ends. CDR1 and CDR2 from the germline V gene are SGHTA and FQGTGA. The CDR3 covers 16 residues. CDR3 in amino acids: CASSLDSRGSNTEAFF. CDR3 nucleotide sequence: TGTGCCAGCAGCCTCGACTCCCGAGGTTCGAACACTGAAGCTTTCTTT.

The chain couples TRBV19 to TRBJ2-7; 7 bases align to TRBD2. Germline V lookup: CDR1 LNHDA, CDR2 SQIVND (reference sequence). This CDR3 contains 14 residues. V lost 5 bases to trimming and J lost 0 bases; unmatched junction nucleotides: 4. CDR3 DNA sequence: TGTGCCAGTAGTTGGGCGGGAGCCTCCTACGAGCAGTACTTC. Translating it yields CASSWAGASYEQYF.

This chain uses TRBV19 with TRBJ1-6; no reliable D call. V shed 5 bases and J shed 2 bases, with 7 bases lying between them. The CDR3 loop spans 14 amino acids. Germline CDR1 reads LNHDA; CDR2 reads SQIVND (reference sequence). The CDR3 region has the DNA TGTGCCAGTAGTTTCGACACCTATAATTCACCCCTCCACTTT. This gives the protein CASSFDTYNSPLHF.